The 2 T cell receptor beta chains presented below share a single source sample, sequenced in a study of T cell responses to AZD1222 COVID-19 vaccine. Data came from immunoSEQ multiplex PCR; TCRdb stores just in-frame clones and leaves some out. Among about 170,000 clones listed, around 89% were seen once. Sample: peripheral blood, taken 28 days after the second dose of the MenACWY control vaccine. All receptors derive from an adult who received the MenACWY meningococcal vaccine as a control.

This chain uses TRBV18 with TRBJ2-5; 11 bases line up with TRBD2. Trimming removed 3 bases from V and 5 bases from J; junction bases left unmatched: 2. Germline-derived CDR1 and CDR2 are KGHSH and LQKENI. The CDR3 has 14 amino acids. CDR3 residues: CASSPTSGTETQYF. CDR3 bases: TGTGCCAGCTCACCGACTAGCGGGACTGAGACCCAGTACTTC.

The chain uses TRBV6-1 and TRBJ2-1, with D unresolved. V was pared by 2 bases and J by 2 bases, with 13 bases between. Germline loops: CDR1 MNHNS, CDR2 SASEGT. This CDR3 comprises 16 residues. The CDR3 DNA sequence: TGTGCCAGCAGTGAATCGCAGTCTCTGGCCTACAATGAGCAGTTCTTC. As protein: CASSESQSLAYNEQFF.